The rows below give T cell receptor beta chains drawn from one sample of a study of blood T cell repertoires in COVID-19. Some clones are missing from TCRdb's copy, which holds only in-frame ones; the method was immunoSEQ multiplex PCR. This sample yields tens of thousands of clones, of which 88% are seen a single time; 4.8% belongs to the top ten. Material: peripheral blood. The receptors derive from a woman aged 80 or over with active COVID-19. Each CDR3 is given with its conserved first and last residue. The D gene is left open where the match is weak. Rows may omit the clone size; those that give it use once, few, many or a size class.

D	size	J	V	DNA	CDR3
TRBD1	NA	TRBJ2-3	TRBV7-3	TGTGCCAGCAGCTTAATGGGACAGGGGACTACAGATACGCAGTATTTT	CASSLMGQGTTDTQYF
TRBD2	NA	TRBJ2-1	TRBV7-3	TGTGCCAGCAGCTCAGCTAGCGGGAATGGTGGTGAGCAGTTCTTC	CASSSASGNGGEQFF
TRBD1	NA	TRBJ2-7	TRBV11-1	TGTGCCAGCAGCCTAGACAGGGACTACGAGCAGTACTTC	CASSLDRDYEQYF
NA	NA	TRBJ2-7	TRBV3-1/TRBV3-2	TGTGCCAGCAGCCAAAACGGGCAGGGTAGAACCTACGAGCAGTACTTC	CASSQNGQGRTYEQYF
TRBD2	NA	TRBJ2-7	TRBV7-2	TGTGCCAGCAGCCCCTACGGGGGGTACGAGCAGTACTTC	CASSPYGGYEQYF
TRBD1	few	TRBJ1-2	TRBV7-2	TGTGCCAGCATCCCCATGGGGACAGGCGCCTATGGCTACACCTTC	CASIPMGTGAYGYTF
NA	NA	TRBJ2-5	TRBV7-2	TGTGCCGGCGGGACGGCCGGGGAGACCCAGTACTTC	CAGGTAGETQYF
NA	NA	TRBJ2-7	TRBV11-2	TGTGCCAGCAGCTCCCCGGACAGAATCGAGCAGTACTTC	CASSSPDRIEQYF
TRBD1	NA	TRBJ2-3	TRBV28	TGTGCCAGCCTTAAGGGGGCAAGGGATACGCAGTATTTT	CASLKGARDTQYF
TRBD2	NA	TRBJ2-1	TRBV7-9	TGTGCCAGCAGCTTAATGTCCCGGGGACTAGCGGGAGGGAATGAGCAGTTCTTC	CASSLMSRGLAGGNEQFF
NA	NA	TRBJ1-4	TRBV5-4	TGTGCCAGCAGTCTGCTGGGGAGGAATGAAAAACTGTTTTTT	CASSLLGRNEKLFF
NA	NA	TRBJ2-6	TRBV28	TGTGCCAGCAGTTTATATCGGCGGGCCTCTGGGGCCAACGTCCTGACTTTC	CASSLYRRASGANVLTF
TRBD2	NA	TRBJ2-2	TRBV3-1/TRBV3-2	TGTGCCAGCAGCCAACTAGCGGGGTACGGGGAGCTGTTTTTT	CASSQLAGYGELFF
NA	NA	TRBJ1-1	TRBV10-3	TGTGCCATCAGAAATTCAGGGATGAACACTGAAGCTTTCTTT	CAIRNSGMNTEAFF
NA	NA	TRBJ2-7	TRBV6-2/TRBV6-3	TGTGCCAGCAGCCGCCGGAGGACTTTAACTTACGAGCAGTACTTC	CASSRRRTLTYEQYF
NA	NA	TRBJ1-2	TRBV3-1/TRBV3-2	TGTGCCAGCAGCCAAGATCGGGACTTCTATGGCTACACCTTC	CASSQDRDFYGYTF
TRBD2	once	TRBJ2-1	TRBV5-4	TGTGCCAGCAGCCCAAAGACTAGCGGGATTAATGAGCAGTTCTTC	CASSPKTSGINEQFF
NA	NA	TRBJ2-7	TRBV7-2	TGTGCCAGCAGCTTCGGTGGAGAGGGAATTTACGAGCAGTACTTC	CASSFGGEGIYEQYF
NA	NA	TRBJ1-3	TRBV6-6	TGTGCCAGCAGTTACTCGTCGGGTGGAAACACCATATATTTT	CASSYSSGGNTIYF
TRBD2	NA	TRBJ2-2	TRBV9	TGTGCCAGCAGCAGGACTAGCTCCGGGGAGCTGTTTTTT	CASSRTSSGELFF
NA	NA	TRBJ1-1	TRBV7-9	TGTGCCAGCAGCTTTGTATGGGTCGCCGGGGACACTGAAGCTTTCTTT	CASSFVWVAGDTEAFF
NA	NA	TRBJ2-3	TRBV7-2	TGTGCCAGCAGCGCAAGGGTGGCAGGGGCGGATACGCAGTATTTT	CASSARVAGADTQYF
TRBD2	NA	TRBJ2-3	TRBV7-9	TGTGCCAGCAGCTCCCCCCAGACTAGCGGAACAGATACGCAGTATTTT	CASSSPQTSGTDTQYF
TRBD2	NA	TRBJ2-2	TRBV4-1	TGCGCCAGCAGCCAGGAGGGACTAGCGGGAGGGACCGGGGAGCTGTTTTTT	CASSQEGLAGGTGELFF
NA	NA	TRBJ1-2	TRBV28	TGTGCCAGCAGAATGGGCATCACCCAAGAAACGGGAATCTATGGCTACACCTTC	CASRMGITQETGIYGYTF
NA	few	TRBJ1-5	TRBV18	TGTGCCAGCTCCACAGGGTACCGTCAGCCCCAGCATTTT	CASSTGYRQPQHF
NA	NA	TRBJ2-7	TRBV29-1	TGCAGCGTTGGGGGTAGCGTTTGGAGCTACGAGCAGTACTTC	CSVGGSVWSYEQYF
NA	NA	TRBJ2-5	TRBV12-3/TRBV12-4	TGTGCCAGCAGCAGCAGGGTCGAGACCCAGTACTTC	CASSSRVETQYF